The clone carrying this T cell receptor beta chain was found many times. What it binds is unknown. Per the germline V gene, CDR1 is SGHRS and CDR2 is YFSETQ. The ends lost 2 bases at V and 7 bases at J; junction bases unmatched: 10. The CDR3 totals 15 residues. The entry originates in a study of neurological immune-mediated disorders. General observations from the study: HTLV-1-associated myelopathy ranked highest for TCR clonal expansion and multiple sclerosis lowest, beneath healthy controls.

The cDNA was generated through 5'RACE incorporating 10-nucleotide random UMIs. TCRdb called the 5' RACE reads again in MiXCR, with one record for every CDR3 protein. The sample records roughly 100,000 distinct CDR3 sequences, 3% to 4% being singletons. The sequence came from a woman in her late teens or twenties with multiple sclerosis. The chain is built from TRBV5-1 and TRBJ1-2, with TRBD1 matching 8 bases. The material sequenced was PBMCs. The CDR3 sequence: CASSFQDRALTGYTF. Here the CDR3 DNA reads TGCGCCAGCAGCTTTCAGGACAGGGCTCTTACTGGCTACACCTTC.